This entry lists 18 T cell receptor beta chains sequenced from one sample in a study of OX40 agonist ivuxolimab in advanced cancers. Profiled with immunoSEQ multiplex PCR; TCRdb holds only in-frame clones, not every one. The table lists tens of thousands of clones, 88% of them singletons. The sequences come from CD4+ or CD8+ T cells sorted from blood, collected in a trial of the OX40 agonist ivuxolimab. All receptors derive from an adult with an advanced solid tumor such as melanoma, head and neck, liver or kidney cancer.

The CDR3 loop is CASSATGSSGANVLTF. In DNA form, the CDR3 reads TGTGCCAGCAGTGCCACCGGGAGCTCTGGGGCCAACGTCCTGACTTTC. The chain joins TRBV7-2 to TRBJ2-6; weak D call: TRBD2 (6 bases). The germline V gene has CDR1 SGHTA and CDR2 FQGNSA. Trimming stripped 6 bases from V and 0 bases from J, with 12 bases between. CDR3 length equals 16 residues. The full variable domain, completed using reference TRBV7-2 and TRBJ2-6, is GAGVSQSPSNKVTEKGKDVELRCDPISGHTALYWYRQSLGQGLEFLIYFQGNSAPDKSGLPSDRFSAERTGGSVSTLTIQRTQQEDSAVYLCASSATGSSGANVLTFGAGSRLTVL.

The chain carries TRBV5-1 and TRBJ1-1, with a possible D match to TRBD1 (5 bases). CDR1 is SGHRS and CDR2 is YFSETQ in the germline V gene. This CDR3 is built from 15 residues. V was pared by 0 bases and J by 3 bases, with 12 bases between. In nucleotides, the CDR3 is TGCGCCAGCAGCTTGGCGGCAGGAGGGGACACTGAAGCTTTCTTT. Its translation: CASSLAAGGDTEAFF.

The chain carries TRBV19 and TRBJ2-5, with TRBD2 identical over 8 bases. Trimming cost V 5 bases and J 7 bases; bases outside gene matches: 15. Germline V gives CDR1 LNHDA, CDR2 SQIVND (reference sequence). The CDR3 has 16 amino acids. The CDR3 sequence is CASSRPGRGDLGTQYF. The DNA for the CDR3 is TGTGCCAGTAGTCGGCCGGGGCGGGGGGACCTTGGGACCCAGTACTTC.

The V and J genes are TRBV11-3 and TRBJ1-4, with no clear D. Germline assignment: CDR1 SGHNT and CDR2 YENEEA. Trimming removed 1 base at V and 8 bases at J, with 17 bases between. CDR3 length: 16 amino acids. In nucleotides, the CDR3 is TGTGCCAGCAGCTTAGGGATCGGGCAGCATGAAGAAAAACTGTTTTTT. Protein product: CASSLGIGQHEEKLFF.

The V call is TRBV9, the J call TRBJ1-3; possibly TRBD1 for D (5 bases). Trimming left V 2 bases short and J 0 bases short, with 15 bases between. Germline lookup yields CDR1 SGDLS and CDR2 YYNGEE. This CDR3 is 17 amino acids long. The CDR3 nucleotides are TGTGCCAGCAGCGTCGAGGGGCTCCTAAACTCTGGAAACACCATATATTTT. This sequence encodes CASSVEGLLNSGNTIYF.

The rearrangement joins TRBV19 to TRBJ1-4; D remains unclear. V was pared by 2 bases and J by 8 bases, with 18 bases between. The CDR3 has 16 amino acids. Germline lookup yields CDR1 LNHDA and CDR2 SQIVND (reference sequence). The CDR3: CASSINQGIATEKLFF. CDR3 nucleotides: TGTGCCAGTAGTATAAATCAAGGGATTGCCACAGAAAAACTGTTTTTT.

The DNA of the CDR3 is TGTGCCAGTAGCCCCGGGACAGGGGTCTACAATGAGCAGTTCTTC. Translated, it gives CASSPGTGVYNEQFF. This chain connects TRBV19 to TRBJ2-1; 10 nucleotides line up with TRBD1. The CDR3 extends over 15 amino acids. The trim removed 6 bases at V and 3 bases at J, leaving 5 bases unmatched. Looked up from germline, CDR1 is LNHDA and CDR2 is SQIVND (reference sequence).

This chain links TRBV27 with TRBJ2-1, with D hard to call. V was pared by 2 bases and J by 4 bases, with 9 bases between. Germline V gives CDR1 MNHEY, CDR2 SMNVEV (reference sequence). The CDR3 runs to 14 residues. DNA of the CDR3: TGTGCCAGCAGTTTACAGGTTAAGTACAATGAGCAGTTCTTC. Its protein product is CASSLQVKYNEQFF.

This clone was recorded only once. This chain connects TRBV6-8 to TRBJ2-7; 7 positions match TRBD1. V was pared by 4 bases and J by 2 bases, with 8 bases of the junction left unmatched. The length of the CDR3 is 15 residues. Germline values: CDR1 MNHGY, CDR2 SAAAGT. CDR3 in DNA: TGTGCCAGCAGTTCATTCTGGGACAGCACCTACGAGCAGTACTTC. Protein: CASSSFWDSTYEQYF.

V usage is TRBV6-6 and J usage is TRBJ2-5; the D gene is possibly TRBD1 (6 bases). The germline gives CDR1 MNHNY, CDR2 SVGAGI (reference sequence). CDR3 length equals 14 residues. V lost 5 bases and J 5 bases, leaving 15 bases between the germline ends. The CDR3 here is CASSETRGFETQYF. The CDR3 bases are TGTGCCAGCAGTGAGACGAGGGGGTTCGAGACCCAGTACTTC.

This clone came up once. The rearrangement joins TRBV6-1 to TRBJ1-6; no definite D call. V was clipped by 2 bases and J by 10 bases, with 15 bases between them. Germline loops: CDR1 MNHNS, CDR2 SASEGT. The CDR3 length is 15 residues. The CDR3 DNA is TGTGCCAGCAGTGAAATTCACGGCCCGGGATCACCCCTCCACTTT. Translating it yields CASSEIHGPGSPLHF.

The chain's CDR3 is CASSLRQVAGSYNSPLHF. As DNA, the CDR3 is TGTGCCAGCAGTTTAAGGCAGGTGGCAGGGTCCTATAATTCACCCCTCCACTTT. This chain uses TRBV27 with TRBJ1-6, with D tentatively TRBD1 (5 bases). V dropped 2 bases and J dropped 1 base, with 15 bases sitting between them. CDR3 length: 18 residues. Germline CDR1 MNHEY, CDR2 SMNVEV (reference sequence).

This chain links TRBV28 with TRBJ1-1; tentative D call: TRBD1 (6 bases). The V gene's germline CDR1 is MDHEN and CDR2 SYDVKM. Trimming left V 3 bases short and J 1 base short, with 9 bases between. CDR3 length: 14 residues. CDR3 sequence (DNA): TGTGCCAGCAGTTTCCAACAGGGGAACACTGAAGCTTTCTTT. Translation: CASSFQQGNTEAFF.

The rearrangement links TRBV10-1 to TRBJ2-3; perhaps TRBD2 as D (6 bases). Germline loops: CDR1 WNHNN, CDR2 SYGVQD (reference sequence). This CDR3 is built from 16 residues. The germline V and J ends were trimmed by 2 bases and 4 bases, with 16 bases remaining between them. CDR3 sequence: CASSETQGGIPDTQYF. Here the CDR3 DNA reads TGCGCCAGCAGTGAGACCCAGGGAGGAATACCAGATACGCAGTATTTT.

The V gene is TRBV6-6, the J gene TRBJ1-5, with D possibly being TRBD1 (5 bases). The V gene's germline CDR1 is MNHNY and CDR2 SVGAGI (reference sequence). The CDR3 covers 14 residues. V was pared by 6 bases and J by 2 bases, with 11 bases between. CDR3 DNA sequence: TGTGCCAGCAGCCAAACAGGTGGCAATCAGCCCCAGCATTTT. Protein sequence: CASSQTGGNQPQHF.

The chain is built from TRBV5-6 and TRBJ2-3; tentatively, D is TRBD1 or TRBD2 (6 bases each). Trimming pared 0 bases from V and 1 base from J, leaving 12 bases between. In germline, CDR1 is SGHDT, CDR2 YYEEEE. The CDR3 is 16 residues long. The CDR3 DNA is TGTGCCAGCAGCTTGGCCAGGAGGGGGGGCACAGATACGCAGTATTTT. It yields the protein CASSLARRGGTDTQYF. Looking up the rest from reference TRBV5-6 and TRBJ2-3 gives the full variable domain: DAGVTQSPTHLIKTRGQQVTLRCSPKSGHDTVSWYQQALGQGPQFIFQYYEEEERQRGNFPDRFSGHQFPNYSSELNVNALLLGDSALYLCASSLARRGGTDTQYFGPGTRLTVL.

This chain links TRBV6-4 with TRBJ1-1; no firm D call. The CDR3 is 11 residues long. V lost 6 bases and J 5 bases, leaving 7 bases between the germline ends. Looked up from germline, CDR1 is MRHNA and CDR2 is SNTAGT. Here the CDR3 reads CASRSGTEAFF. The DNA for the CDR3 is TGTGCCAGCAGGAGTGGGACTGAAGCTTTCTTT.

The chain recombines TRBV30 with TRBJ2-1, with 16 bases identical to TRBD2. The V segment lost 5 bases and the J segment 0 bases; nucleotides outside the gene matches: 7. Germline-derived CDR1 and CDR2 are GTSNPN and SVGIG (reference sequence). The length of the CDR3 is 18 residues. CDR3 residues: CAWGSGTSGRASYNEQFF. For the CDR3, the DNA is TGTGCCTGGGGGTCCGGGACTAGCGGGAGGGCCTCCTACAATGAGCAGTTCTTC.